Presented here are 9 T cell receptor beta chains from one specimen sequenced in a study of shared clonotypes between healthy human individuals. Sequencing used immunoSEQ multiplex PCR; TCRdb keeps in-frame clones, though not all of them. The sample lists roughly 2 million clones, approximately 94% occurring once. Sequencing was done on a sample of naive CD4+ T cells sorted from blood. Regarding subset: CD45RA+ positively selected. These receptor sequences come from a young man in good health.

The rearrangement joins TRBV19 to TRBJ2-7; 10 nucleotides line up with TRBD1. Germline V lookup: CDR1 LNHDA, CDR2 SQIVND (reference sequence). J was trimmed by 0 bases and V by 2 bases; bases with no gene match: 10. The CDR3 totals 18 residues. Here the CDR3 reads CASSIWDRGRSHSYEQYF. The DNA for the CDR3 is TGTGCCAGTAGTATATGGGACAGGGGTCGATCCCACTCCTACGAGCAGTACTTC.

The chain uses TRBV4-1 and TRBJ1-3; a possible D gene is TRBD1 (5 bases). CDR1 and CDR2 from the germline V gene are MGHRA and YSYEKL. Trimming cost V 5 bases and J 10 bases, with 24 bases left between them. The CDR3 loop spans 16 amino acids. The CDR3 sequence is CASSKVIILGAGTIYF. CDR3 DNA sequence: TGCGCCAGCAGCAAAGTAATTATTTTAGGGGCCGGGACCATATATTTT.

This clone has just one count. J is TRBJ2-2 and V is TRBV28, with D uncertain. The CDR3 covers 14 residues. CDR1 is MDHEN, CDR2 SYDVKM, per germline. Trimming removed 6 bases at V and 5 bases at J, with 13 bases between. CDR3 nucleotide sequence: TGTGCCAGCAGACCGAGGTTCGGGACCGGGGAGCTGTTTTTT. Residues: CASRPRFGTGELFF.

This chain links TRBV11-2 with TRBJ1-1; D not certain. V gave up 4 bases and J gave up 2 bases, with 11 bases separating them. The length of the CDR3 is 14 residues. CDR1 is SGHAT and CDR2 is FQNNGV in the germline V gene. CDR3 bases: TGTGCCAGCAGCTCTAATGGACCCAACACTGAAGCTTTCTTT. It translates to CASSSNGPNTEAFF.

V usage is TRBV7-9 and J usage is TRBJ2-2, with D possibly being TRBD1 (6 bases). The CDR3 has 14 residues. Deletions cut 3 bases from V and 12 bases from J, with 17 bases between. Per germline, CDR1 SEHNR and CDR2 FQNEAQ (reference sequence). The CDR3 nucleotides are TGTGCCAGCAGCTTGAAAACCGCAGGGGAGCAGCTGTTTTTT. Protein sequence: CASSLKTAGEQLFF.

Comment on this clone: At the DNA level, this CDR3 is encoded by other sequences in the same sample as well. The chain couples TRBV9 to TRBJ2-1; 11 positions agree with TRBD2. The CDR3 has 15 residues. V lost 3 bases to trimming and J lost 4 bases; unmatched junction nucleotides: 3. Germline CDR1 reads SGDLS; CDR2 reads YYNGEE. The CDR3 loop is CASSAGTSGYNEQFF. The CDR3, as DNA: TGTGCCAGCAGCGCCGGGACTAGCGGATACAATGAGCAGTTCTTC.

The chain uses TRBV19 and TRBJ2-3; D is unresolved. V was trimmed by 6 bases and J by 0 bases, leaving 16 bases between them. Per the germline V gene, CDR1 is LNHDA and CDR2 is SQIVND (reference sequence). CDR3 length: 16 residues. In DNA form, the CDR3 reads TGTGCCAGTAGACCCTGGGTAGCCGCTAGCACAGATACGCAGTATTTT. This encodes CASRPWVAASTDTQYF.

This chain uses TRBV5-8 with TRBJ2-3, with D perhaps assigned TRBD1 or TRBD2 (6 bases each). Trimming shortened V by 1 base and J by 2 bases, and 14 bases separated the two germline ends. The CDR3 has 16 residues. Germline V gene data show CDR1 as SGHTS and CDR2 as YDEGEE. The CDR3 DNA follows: TGTGCCAGCAGCTTGCCGGGGGCGGGGCACACAGATACGCAGTATTTT. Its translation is CASSLPGAGHTDTQYF.

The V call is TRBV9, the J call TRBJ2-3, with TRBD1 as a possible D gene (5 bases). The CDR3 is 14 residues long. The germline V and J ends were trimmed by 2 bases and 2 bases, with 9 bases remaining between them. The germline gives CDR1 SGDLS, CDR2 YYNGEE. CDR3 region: CASSVDSTTDTQYF. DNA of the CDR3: TGTGCCAGCAGCGTCGACAGTACCACAGATACGCAGTATTTT.